These 13 T cell receptor beta chains were all obtained from the same sample, sequenced in a study of cytomegalovirus exposure and HLA in healthy donors. Primers for the PCR totalled 60 Vbeta and 13 Jbeta. Libraries were prepared by immunoSEQ multiplex PCR; TCRdb keeps only in-frame clonotypes and omits some of them. This sample yields some 110,000 clones, of which around 77% are seen a single time; 15% to 20% belongs to the top ten. Sequenced: PBMCs. The receptors here all came from a man aged 45 to 65 in good health and CMV-seropositive.

V gene TRBV13 combines with J gene TRBJ1-4, with 9 bases fitting TRBD1. Germline V gene sequence: CDR1 PRHDT, CDR2 FYEKMQ (reference sequence). V trimming: 6 bases; J trimming: 6 bases; junction bases outside the gene matches: 8. The CDR3 is made up of 15 amino acids. In nucleotides, the CDR3 is TGTGCCAGCAGTCGGTCGGGACAGGGTGATGAAAAACTGTTTTTT. Translated, it gives CASSRSGQGDEKLFF.

This clone was counted only a few times. The CDR3 loop is CASSSSGREYEQYF. DNA for the CDR3: TGTGCCAGCAGCTCTAGCGGGAGGGAATACGAGCAGTACTTC. The rearrangement joins TRBV5-4 to TRBJ2-7, with TRBD2 identical over 12 bases. The ends lost 3 bases at V and 4 bases at J; junction bases unmatched: 2. This CDR3 region has 14 residues. The germline gives CDR1 SGHNT, CDR2 YYREEE (reference sequence).

The chain recombines TRBV6-5 with TRBJ1-5, with D unclear. Germline V gene data show CDR1 as MNHEY and CDR2 as SVGAGI. V was clipped by 4 bases and J by 1 base, with 14 bases between them. The CDR3 is 16 residues long. The CDR3 region is CASSSGYGLSNQPQHF. In nucleotides, the CDR3 is TGTGCCAGCAGTTCCGGGTACGGGTTGAGCAATCAGCCCCAGCATTTT.

J is TRBJ2-3 and V is TRBV7-2; 9 nucleotides match TRBD1. CDR1 and CDR2 (germline): SGHTA, FQGNSA. CDR3 size: 15 residues. The trim removed 2 bases at V and 5 bases at J, leaving 5 bases unmatched. CDR3 DNA: TGTGCCAGCAGCTTATATGGGACAGGGCTAGATACGCAGTATTTT. Translated, it gives CASSLYGTGLDTQYF.

V gene TRBV27 combines with J gene TRBJ2-5; 11 nucleotides line up with TRBD2. The DNA end lines up better with TRBJ2-7; the J call may be wrong. Per the germline V gene, CDR1 is MNHEY and CDR2 is SMNVEV (reference sequence). The CDR3 contains 17 residues. For the CDR3, the DNA is TGTGCCAGCAGTAAACTAATAGCGGGAGGGCTGTCCTACGAGCAGTACTTC. The encoded protein is CASSKLIAGGLSYEQYF.

This clone was counted a single time. This sequence joins TRBV5-6 and TRBJ1-2; no firm D call. Germline values: CDR1 SGHDT, CDR2 YYEEEE. Trimming cost V 2 bases and J 3 bases, with 8 bases left between them. The CDR3 loop spans 13 amino acids. The CDR3 is CASSFPQYYGYTF. CDR3 DNA: TGTGCCAGCAGCTTTCCGCAGTACTATGGCTACACCTTC.

The chain recombines TRBV25-1 with TRBJ2-7; 10 bases match TRBD1. The trim removed 0 bases at V and 6 bases at J, leaving 2 bases unmatched. The germline CDR1 and CDR2 sequences are MGHDK and SYGVNS. The CDR3 contains 14 residues. The CDR3 DNA follows: TGTGCCAGCAGTGAATATGACAGGGGGCTCGAGCAGTACTTC. It is translated as CASSEYDRGLEQYF.

A remark on this clone: The same CDR3 can be traced to other DNA sequences in this sample. This chain connects TRBV5-4 to TRBJ2-5; TRBD1 agrees at 9 bases. Germline CDR1 is SGHNT and CDR2 is YYREEE (reference sequence). V shed 4 bases, J shed 5 bases, and the junction held 6 bases outside the gene matches. CDR3 length equals 14 residues. The CDR3 sequence is CASSPGQGRETQYF. DNA for the CDR3: TGTGCCAGCAGCCCGGGACAGGGCAGGGAGACCCAGTACTTC.

This chain connects TRBV18 to TRBJ1-5, with D perhaps TRBD1 (6 bases). CDR1 and CDR2 (germline): KGHSH, LQKENI. This CDR3 spans 16 amino acids. V lost 1 base, J lost 2 bases, and 12 bases lay in between. The CDR3: CASSPRVGQGNQPQHF. CDR3 sequence (DNA): TGTGCCAGCTCACCACGGGTGGGACAAGGCAATCAGCCCCAGCATTTT.

CDR3 residues: CASSLGAGGPNEQYF. The CDR3 coding sequence is TGTGCCAGCAGCTTGGGAGCGGGGGGGCCGAACGAGCAGTACTTC. The chain recombines TRBV13 with TRBJ2-7; 10 bases line up with TRBD2. J gave up 5 bases and V 3 bases, and 7 bases lay outside the gene matches. CDR1 and CDR2 (germline): PRHDT, FYEKMQ (reference sequence). The CDR3 runs 15 residues.

The genes are TRBV15 and TRBJ1-2; D is unresolved. The germline V and J ends were trimmed by 0 bases and 7 bases, with 15 bases remaining between them. The CDR3 covers 15 residues. In germline, CDR1 is LNHNV, CDR2 YYDKDF (reference sequence). CDR3 sequence (DNA): TGTGCCACCAGCAGAGATTCCGGGGTGATGGGTGGCTACACCTTC. Translated: CATSRDSGVMGGYTF. Complete variable domain (other parts from reference TRBV15 and TRBJ1-2): DAMVIQNPRYQVTQFGKPVTLSCSQTLNHNVMYWYQQKSSQAPKLLFHYYDKDFNNEADTPDNFQSRRPNTSFCFLDIRSPGLGDTAMYLCATSRDSGVMGGYTFGSGTRLTVV.

The chain has TRBV5-4 and TRBJ2-7, with TRBD1 matching over 7 bases. Germline-derived CDR1 and CDR2 are SGHNT and YYREEE (reference sequence). V lost 3 bases, J lost 0 bases, and 9 bases stayed unmatched. This CDR3 spans 16 amino acids. CDR3 amino acids: CASSYSNGQDSYEQYF. For the CDR3, the DNA is TGTGCCAGCAGCTACTCGAATGGACAGGACTCCTACGAGCAGTACTTC.

This clone has just a few counts. This chain joins TRBV29-1 and TRBJ2-1; the D gene is possibly TRBD1 (5 bases). V was shortened by 6 bases and J by 1 base, with 10 bases between the two germline ends. The CDR3 spans 13 residues. In germline, CDR1 is SQVTM, CDR2 ANQGSEA. The CDR3 coding sequence is TGCAGCGTCCAGACAGTGTCCTACAATGAGCAGTTCTTC. Amino acid sequence: CSVQTVSYNEQFF.